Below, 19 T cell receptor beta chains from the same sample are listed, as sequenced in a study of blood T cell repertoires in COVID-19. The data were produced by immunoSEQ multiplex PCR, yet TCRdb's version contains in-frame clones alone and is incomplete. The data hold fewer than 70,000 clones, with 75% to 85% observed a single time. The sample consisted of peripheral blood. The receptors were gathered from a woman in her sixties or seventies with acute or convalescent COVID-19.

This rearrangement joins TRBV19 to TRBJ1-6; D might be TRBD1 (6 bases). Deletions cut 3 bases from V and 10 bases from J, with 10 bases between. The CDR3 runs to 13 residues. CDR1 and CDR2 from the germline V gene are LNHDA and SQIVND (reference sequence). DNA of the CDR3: TGTGCCAGTAGTATGGGGACAAACTCACCCCTCCACTTT. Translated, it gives CASSMGTNSPLHF.

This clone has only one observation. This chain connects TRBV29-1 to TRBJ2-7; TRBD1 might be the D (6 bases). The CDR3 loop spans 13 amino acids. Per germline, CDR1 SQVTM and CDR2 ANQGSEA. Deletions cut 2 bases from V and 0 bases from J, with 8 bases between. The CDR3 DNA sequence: TGCAGCGTTGAACCGGACAGCTCCTACGAGCAGTACTTC. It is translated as CSVEPDSSYEQYF.

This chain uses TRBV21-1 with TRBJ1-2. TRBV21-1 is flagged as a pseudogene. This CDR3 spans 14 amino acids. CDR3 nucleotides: TGTGCCAGCAGCAAAGCGCGGCCGAACTATGGCTACACCTTC. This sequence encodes CASSKARPNYGYTF.

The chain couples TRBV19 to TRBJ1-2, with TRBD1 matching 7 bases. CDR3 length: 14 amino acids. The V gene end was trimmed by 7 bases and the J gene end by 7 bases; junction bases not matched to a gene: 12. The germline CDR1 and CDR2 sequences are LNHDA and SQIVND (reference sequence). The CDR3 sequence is CASTDREDLGGYTF. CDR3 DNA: TGTGCCAGTACCGACAGGGAGGATTTAGGTGGCTACACCTTC.

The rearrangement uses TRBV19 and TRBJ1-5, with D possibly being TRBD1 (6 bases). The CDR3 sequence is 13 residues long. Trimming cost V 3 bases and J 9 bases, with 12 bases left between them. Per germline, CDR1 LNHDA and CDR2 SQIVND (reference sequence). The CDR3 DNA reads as TGTGCCAGTAGTATGGGGGGGCAAGGGCCCCAGCATTTT. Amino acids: CASSMGGQGPQHF.

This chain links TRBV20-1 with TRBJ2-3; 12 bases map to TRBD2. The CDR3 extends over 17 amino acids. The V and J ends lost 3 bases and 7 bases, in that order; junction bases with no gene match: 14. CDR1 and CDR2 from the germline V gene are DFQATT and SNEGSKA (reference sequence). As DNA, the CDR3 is TGCAGTGCTAGTCCTAGCGGGGGGGATTCAGGCACGAATACGCAGTATTTT. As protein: CSASPSGGDSGTNTQYF.

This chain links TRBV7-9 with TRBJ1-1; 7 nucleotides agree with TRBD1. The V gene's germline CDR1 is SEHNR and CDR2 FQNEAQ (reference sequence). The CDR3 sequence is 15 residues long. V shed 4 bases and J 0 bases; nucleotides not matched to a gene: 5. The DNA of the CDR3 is TGTGCCAGCAGCTCCCGGACAGGAGTGAACACTGAAGCTTTCTTT. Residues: CASSSRTGVNTEAFF.

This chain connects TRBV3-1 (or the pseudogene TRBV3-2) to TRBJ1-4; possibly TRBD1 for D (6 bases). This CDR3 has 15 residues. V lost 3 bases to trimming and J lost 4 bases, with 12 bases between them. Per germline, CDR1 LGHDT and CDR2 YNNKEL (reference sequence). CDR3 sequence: CASSQAGAGNEKLFF. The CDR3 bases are TGTGCCAGCAGCCAGGCAGGGGCTGGTAATGAAAAACTGTTTTTT.

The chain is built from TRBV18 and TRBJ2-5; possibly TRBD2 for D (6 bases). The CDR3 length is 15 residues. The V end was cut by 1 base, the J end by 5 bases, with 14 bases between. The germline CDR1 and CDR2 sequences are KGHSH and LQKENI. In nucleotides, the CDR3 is TGTGCCAGCTCACCACGGGACTCAGCAAGGGAGACCCAGTACTTC. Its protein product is CASSPRDSARETQYF.

The DNA for the CDR3 is TGTGCCAGCAGCCAACGACCTGCGGGAGCTGAAGCTTTCTTT. This translates into CASSQRPAGAEAFF. V gene TRBV3-1 (or the pseudogene TRBV3-2) combines with J gene TRBJ1-1; D ambiguous. This CDR3 region has 14 residues. Looked up from germline, CDR1 is LGHDT and CDR2 is YNNKEL (reference sequence). V lost 2 bases and J lost 6, with 13 bases in between.

CDR3 amino acids: CASRLLAGGPDTQYF. The CDR3 DNA reads as TGTGCCAGCAGACTCCTAGCGGGGGGCCCAGATACGCAGTATTTT. This chain joins TRBV3-1 (or the pseudogene TRBV3-2) and TRBJ2-3, with 11 bases matching TRBD2. Trimming took 6 bases from V and 4 from J; bases not matched to a gene: 6. Germline V gene lookup returns CDR1 LGHDT and CDR2 YNNKEL (reference sequence). The CDR3 totals 15 residues.

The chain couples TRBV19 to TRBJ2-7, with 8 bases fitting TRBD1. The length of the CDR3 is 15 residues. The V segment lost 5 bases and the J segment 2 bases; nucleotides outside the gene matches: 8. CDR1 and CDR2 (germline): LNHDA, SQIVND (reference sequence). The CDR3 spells CASSAGQGRTYEQYF. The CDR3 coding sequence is TGTGCCAGTAGTGCTGGACAGGGTCGGACCTACGAGCAGTACTTC.

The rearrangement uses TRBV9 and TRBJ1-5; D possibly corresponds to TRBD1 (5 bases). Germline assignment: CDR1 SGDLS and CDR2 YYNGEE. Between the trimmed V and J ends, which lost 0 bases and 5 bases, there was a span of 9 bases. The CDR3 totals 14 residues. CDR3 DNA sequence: TGTGCCAGCAGCGTAGAAGGAGGGGATCAGCCCCAGCATTTT. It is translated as CASSVEGGDQPQHF.

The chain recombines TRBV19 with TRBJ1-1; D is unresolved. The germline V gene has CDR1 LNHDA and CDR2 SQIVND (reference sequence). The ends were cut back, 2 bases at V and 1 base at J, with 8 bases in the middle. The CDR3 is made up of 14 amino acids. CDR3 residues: CASSISVGNTEAFF. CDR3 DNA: TGTGCCAGTAGTATAAGCGTTGGGAACACTGAAGCTTTCTTT.

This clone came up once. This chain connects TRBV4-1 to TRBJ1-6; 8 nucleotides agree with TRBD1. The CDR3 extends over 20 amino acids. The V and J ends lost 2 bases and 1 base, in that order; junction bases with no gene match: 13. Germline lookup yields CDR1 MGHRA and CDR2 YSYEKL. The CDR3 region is CASSQPRGQGGGSYNSPLHF. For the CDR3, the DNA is TGCGCCAGCAGCCAACCCAGGGGGCAGGGCGGAGGATCCTATAATTCACCCCTCCACTTT.

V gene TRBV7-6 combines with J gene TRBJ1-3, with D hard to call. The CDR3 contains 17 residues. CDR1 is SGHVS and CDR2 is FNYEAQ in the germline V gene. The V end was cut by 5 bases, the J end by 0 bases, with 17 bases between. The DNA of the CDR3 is TGTGCCAGCAGCGCCGTCCCTAAAGGAGGCTCTGGAAACACCATATATTTT. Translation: CASSAVPKGGSGNTIYF.

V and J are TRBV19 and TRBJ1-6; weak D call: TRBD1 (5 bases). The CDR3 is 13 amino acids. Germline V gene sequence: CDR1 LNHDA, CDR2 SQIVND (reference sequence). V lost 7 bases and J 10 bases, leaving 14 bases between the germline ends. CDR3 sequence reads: CASKRGSGSPLHF. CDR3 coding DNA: TGTGCCAGTAAACGGGGGTCAGGCTCACCCCTCCACTTT.

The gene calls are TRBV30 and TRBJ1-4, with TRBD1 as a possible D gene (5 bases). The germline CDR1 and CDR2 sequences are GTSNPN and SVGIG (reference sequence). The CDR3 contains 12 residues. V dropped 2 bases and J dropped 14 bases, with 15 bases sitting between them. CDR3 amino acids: CAWSRDGGRLFF. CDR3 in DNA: TGTGCCTGGAGTAGGGATGGGGGGAGGCTGTTTTTT.

Here the CDR3 reads CASSMGLPNTEAFF. CDR3 coding DNA: TGTGCCAGCAGTATGGGACTTCCCAACACTGAAGCTTTCTTT. This sequence joins TRBV7-9 and TRBJ1-1; D possibly corresponds to TRBD1 (5 bases). In germline, CDR1 is SEHNR, CDR2 FQNEAQ (reference sequence). The CDR3 runs to 14 residues. Trimming took off 6 bases at V and 2 bases at J, with 13 bases between the two ends.